This TCR beta chain was recovered during a study of CD8 T cells in ankylosing spondylitis. Between the trimmed V and J ends, which lost 3 bases and 2 bases, there was a span of 12 bases. The CDR3 has 15 residues. Germline CDR1 reads SGHKS; CDR2 reads YYEKEE (reference sequence). Study-level points and caveats: It was reported that disease-linked clones were significantly enriched in matched ankylosing spondylitis synovial fluid. Characteristic of ankylosing spondylitis blood, it appeared, was a TCR beta motif comprising roughly eight highly homologous variants.

This clonotype turned up a few times. Its antigen is unknown. A quantitative 5'-RACE method, one with molecular barcodes, was used to make TCR beta libraries. TCRdb called the 5' RACE reads again in MiXCR, with one record for every CDR3 protein. This sample has 670,000 or so distinct CDR3 sequences, with 19% found just once. The rearrangement links TRBV5-5 to TRBJ2-4, with a tentative D call TRBD2 (6 bases). This TCR derives from a male donor with ankylosing spondylitis. The sequenced material came from blood, either unsorted or a sorted T cell fraction (not recorded which). CDR3 amino acids: CASSSLAGPKNIQYF. The CDR3 coding sequence is TGTGCCAGCAGCTCCCTGGCGGGACCCAAAAACATTCAGTACTTC. The full variable domain, its missing parts supplied by reference TRBV5-5 and TRBJ2-4, is DAGVTQSPTHLIKTRGQQVTLRCSPISGHKSVSWYQQVLGQGPQFIFQYYEKEERGRGNFPDRFSARQFPNYSSELNVNALLLGDSALYLCASSSLAGPKNIQYFGAGTRLSVL.